Given below is one T cell receptor (beta chain) in context. This CDR3 is also generated by other DNA sequences in the sample. Adults between about 18 and 95 years of age took part from 20 to 25 US areas. Trimming shortened V by 1 base and J by 1 base, and 8 bases separated the two germline ends. CDR3 length: 15 residues. CDR1 is SGHTA, CDR2 FQGNSA, per germline. How the authors handled the data: Nucleated cell counts were estimated from reference gene primer amplification. Sequencing was performed with immunoSEQ multiplex PCR; in TCRdb, only in-frame clones are kept and a portion is missing. V, J and clone size are taken as reported in that table, and D and trimming were inferred from the DNA itself. The data contain around 340,000 clones, almost 90% of them singletons. This sample was taken from a study of blood T cell repertoires in COVID-19.

The sequenced sample consisted of PBMCs or T cells enriched from blood (not recorded which). This rearrangement joins TRBV7-2 to TRBJ1-5; weak D call: TRBD1 (6 bases). The TCR comes from a woman in her twenties or thirties who had been exposed to COVID-19. The CDR3 DNA reads TGTGCCAGCAGCTTAGTAGGGGGAAGCAATCAGCCCCAGCATTTT. As protein: CASSLVGGSNQPQHF.